This T cell receptor beta chain was captured in a study of blood T cell repertoires in COVID-19. Profiling relied on immunoSEQ multiplex PCR, and the TCRdb table lists in-frame clones only, not all of them. The sample comprises approximately 53,000 clones, about 89% of which are singletons, and roughly 2.3% rests with the top ten. The ends lost 3 bases at V and 3 bases at J; junction bases unmatched: 11. From germline, CDR1 is MGHRA and CDR2 YSYEKL. This CDR3 has 18 amino acids. The sequence was collected from a human donor in a cohort sampled during active COVID-19. The chain carries TRBV4-1 and TRBJ2-2; 9 bases are shared with TRBD2. Specimen: peripheral blood. Here the CDR3 DNA reads TGCGCCAGCAGCCACGTCCAAAGCGGGAGGTTACACACCGGGGAGCTGTTTTTT. It codes for CASSHVQSGRLHTGELFF.